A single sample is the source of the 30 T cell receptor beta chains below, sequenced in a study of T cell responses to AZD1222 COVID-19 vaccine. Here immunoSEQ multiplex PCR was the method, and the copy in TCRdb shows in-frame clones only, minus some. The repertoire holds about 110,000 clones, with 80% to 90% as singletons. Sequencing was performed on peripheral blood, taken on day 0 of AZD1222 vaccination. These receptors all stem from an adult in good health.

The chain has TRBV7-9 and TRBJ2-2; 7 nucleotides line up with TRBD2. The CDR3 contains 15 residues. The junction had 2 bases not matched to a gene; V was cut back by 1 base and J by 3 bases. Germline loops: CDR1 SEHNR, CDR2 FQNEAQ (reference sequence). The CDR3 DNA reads TGTGCCAGCAGCTTAGAGGGGAGGGACACCGGGGAGCTGTTTTTT. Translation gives CASSLEGRDTGELFF.

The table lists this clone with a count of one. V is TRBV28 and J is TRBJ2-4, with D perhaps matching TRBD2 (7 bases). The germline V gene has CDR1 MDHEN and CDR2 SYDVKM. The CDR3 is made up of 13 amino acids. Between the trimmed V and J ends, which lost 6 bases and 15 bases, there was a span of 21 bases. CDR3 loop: CASSPSGGAAWYF. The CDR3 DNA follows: TGTGCCAGCAGCCCCTCTGGGGGGGCGGCCTGGTACTTC.

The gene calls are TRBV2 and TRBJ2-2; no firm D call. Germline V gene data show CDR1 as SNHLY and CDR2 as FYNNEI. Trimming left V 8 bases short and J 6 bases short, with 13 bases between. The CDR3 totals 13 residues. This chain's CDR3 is CASRKGRSGELFF. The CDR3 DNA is TGTGCCAGCCGGAAAGGACGGTCCGGGGAGCTGTTTTTT.

CDR3 amino acids: CASSRQLRMYF. In DNA form, the CDR3 reads TGTGCCAGCAGCCGTCAGCTAAGAATGTACTTC. This rearrangement joins TRBV3-1 (or the pseudogene TRBV3-2) to TRBJ2-5; D uncertain. Germline V gives CDR1 LGHDT, CDR2 YNNKEL (reference sequence). V shed 4 bases and J shed 13 bases, with 13 bases lying between them. The CDR3 totals 11 residues.

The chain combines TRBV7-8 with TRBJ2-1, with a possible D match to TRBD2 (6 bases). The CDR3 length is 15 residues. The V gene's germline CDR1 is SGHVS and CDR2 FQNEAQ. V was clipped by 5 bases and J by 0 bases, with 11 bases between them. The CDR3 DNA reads TGTGCCAGCAGCCCAGGACTAAACTCCTACAATGAGCAGTTCTTC. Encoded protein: CASSPGLNSYNEQFF.

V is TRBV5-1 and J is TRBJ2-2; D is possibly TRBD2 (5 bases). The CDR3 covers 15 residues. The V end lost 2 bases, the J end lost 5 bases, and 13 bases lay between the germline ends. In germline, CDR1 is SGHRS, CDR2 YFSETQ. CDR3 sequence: CASSLGGLTTGELFF. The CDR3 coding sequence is TGCGCCAGCAGCTTAGGTGGACTCACTACCGGGGAGCTGTTTTTT. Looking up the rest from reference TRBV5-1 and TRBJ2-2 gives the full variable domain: KAGVTQTPRYLIKTRGQQVTLSCSPISGHRSVSWYQQTPGQGLQFLFEYFSETQRNKGNFPGRFSGRQFSNSRSEMNVSTLELGDSALYLCASSLGGLTTGELFFGEGSRLTVL.

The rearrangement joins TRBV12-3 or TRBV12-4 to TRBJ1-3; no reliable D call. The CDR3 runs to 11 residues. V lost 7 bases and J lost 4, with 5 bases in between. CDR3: CASTLGNTIYF. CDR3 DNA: TGTGCCAGCACCTTGGGAAACACCATATATTTT.

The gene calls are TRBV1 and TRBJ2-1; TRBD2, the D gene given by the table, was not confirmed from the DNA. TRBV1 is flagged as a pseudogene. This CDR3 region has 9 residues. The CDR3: CTGGNEQFF. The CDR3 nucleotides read TGCACCGGCGGAAATGAGCAGTTCTTC.

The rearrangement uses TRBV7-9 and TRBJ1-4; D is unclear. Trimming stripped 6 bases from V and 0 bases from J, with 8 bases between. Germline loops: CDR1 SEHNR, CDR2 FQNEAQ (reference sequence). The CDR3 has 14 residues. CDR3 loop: CASRSSATNEKLFF. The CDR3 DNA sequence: TGTGCCAGCAGGTCGAGTGCAACTAATGAAAAACTGTTTTTT.

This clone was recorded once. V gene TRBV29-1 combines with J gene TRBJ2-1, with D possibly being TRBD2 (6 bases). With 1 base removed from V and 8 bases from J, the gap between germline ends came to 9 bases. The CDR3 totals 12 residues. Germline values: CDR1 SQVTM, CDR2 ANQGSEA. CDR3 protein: CSVEGGGDEQFF. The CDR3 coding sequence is TGCAGCGTTGAAGGGGGAGGCGATGAGCAGTTCTTC.

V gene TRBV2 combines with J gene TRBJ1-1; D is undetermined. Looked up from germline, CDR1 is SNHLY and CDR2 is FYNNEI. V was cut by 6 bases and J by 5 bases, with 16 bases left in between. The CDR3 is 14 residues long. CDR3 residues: CASRPGSDGTEAFF. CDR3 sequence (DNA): TGTGCCAGCAGACCGGGATCCGATGGGACTGAAGCTTTCTTT.

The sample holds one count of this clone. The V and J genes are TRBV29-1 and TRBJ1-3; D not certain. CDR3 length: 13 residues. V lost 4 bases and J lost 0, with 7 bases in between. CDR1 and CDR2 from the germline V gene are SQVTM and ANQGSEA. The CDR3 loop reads CSVAARSGNTIYF. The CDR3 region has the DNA TGCAGCGTTGCTGCCCGCTCTGGAAACACCATATATTTT.

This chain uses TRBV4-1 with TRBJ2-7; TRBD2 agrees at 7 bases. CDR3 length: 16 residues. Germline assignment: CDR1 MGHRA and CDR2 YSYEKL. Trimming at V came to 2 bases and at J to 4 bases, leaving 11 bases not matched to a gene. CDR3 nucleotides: TGCGCCAGCAGCCAATCATCAAGCGGGATAGCATACGAGCAGTACTTC. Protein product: CASSQSSSGIAYEQYF.

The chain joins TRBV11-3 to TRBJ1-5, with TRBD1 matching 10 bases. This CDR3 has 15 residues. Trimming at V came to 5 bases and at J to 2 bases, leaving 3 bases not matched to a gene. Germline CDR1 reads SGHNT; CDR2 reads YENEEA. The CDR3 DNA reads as TGTGCCAGCAGCAGAGGGACAGGGGGCAATCAGCCCCAGCATTTT. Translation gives CASSRGTGGNQPQHF.

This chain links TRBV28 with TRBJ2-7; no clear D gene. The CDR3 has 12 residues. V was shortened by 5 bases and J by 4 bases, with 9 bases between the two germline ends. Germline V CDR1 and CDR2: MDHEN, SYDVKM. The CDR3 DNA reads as TGTGCCAGCAGTCTTACTGAGTACGAGCAGTACTTC. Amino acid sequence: CASSLTEYEQYF.

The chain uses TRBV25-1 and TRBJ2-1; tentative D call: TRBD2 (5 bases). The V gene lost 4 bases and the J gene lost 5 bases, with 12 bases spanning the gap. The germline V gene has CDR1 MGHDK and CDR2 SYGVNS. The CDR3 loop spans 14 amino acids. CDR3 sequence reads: CASSGLLVDNEQFF. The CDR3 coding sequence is TGTGCCAGCAGTGGCTTACTAGTGGACAATGAGCAGTTCTTC.

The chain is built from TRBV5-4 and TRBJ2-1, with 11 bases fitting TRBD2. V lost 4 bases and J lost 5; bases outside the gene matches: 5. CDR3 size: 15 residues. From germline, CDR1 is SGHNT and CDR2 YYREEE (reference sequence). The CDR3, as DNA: TGTGCCAGCAGCCCCGGGACTAGCGGCCACAATGAGCAGTTCTTC. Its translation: CASSPGTSGHNEQFF.

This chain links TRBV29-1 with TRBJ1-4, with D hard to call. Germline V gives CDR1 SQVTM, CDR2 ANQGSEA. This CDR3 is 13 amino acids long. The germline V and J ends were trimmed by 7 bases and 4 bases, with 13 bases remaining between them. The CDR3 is CSADIGNNEKLFF. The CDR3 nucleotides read TGCAGCGCCGATATTGGTAATAATGAAAAACTGTTTTTT.

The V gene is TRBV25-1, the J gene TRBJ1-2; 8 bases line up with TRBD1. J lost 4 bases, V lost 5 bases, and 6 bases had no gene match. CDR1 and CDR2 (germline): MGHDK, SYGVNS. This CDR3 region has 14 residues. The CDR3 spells CASSKGQVFYGYTF. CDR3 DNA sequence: TGTGCCAGCAGTAAGGGACAGGTCTTCTATGGCTACACCTTC.

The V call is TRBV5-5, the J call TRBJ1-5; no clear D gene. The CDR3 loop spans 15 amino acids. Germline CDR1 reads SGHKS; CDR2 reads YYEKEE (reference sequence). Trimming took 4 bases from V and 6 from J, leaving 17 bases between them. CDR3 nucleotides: TGTGCCAGCAGCCCAGGAGTCTTAGATGGTCAGCCCCAGCATTTT. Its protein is CASSPGVLDGQPQHF.

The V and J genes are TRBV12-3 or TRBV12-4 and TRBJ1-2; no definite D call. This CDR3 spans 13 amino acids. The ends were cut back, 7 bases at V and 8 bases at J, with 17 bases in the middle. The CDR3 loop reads CASTTDGLWGYTF. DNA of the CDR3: TGTGCCAGCACCACCGACGGCCTGTGGGGCTACACCTTC.

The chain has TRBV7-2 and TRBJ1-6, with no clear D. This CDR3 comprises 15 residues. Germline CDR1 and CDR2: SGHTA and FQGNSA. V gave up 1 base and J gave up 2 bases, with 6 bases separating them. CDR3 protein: CASSLGLTYNSPLHF. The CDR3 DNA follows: TGTGCCAGCAGCTTAGGACTGACCTATAATTCACCCCTCCACTTT.

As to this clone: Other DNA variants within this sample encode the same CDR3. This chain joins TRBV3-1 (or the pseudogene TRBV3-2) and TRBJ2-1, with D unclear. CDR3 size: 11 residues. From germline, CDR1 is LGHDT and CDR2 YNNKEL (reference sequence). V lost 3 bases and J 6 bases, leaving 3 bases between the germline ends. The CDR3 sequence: CASSQLNEQFF. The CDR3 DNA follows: TGTGCCAGCAGCCAGCTCAATGAGCAGTTCTTC.

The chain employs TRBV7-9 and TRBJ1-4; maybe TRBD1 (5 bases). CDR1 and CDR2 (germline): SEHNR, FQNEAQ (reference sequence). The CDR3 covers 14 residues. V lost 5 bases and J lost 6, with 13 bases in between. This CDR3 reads CASSPGWVDEKLFF. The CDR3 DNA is TGTGCCAGCAGCCCAGGGTGGGTCGATGAAAAACTGTTTTTT.

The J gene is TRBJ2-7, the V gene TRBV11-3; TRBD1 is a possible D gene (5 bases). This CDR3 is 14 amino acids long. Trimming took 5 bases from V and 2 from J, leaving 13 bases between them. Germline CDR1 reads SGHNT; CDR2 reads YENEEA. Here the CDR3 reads CASSPPDSPYEQYF. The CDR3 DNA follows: TGTGCCAGCAGCCCCCCCGACAGCCCCTACGAGCAGTACTTC.

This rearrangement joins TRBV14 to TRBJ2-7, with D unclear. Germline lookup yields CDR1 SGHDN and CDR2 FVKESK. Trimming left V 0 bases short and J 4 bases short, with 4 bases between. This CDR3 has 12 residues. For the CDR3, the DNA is TGTGCCAGCAGCCAAGAATGGTACGAGCAGTACTTC. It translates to CASSQEWYEQYF.

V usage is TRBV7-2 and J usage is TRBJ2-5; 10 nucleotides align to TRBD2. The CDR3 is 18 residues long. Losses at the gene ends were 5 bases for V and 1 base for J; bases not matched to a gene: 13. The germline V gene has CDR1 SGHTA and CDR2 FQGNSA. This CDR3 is CASSARLAGTWGQETQYF. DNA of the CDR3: TGTGCCAGCAGCGCAAGACTAGCGGGTACTTGGGGCCAAGAGACCCAGTACTTC.

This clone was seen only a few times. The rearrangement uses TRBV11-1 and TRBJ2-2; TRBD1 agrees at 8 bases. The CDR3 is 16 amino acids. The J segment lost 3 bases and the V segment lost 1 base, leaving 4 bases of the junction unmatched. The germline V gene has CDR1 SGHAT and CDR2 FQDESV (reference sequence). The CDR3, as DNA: TGTGCCAGCAGCTTAGGGGACAGGAGCTACACCGGGGAGCTGTTTTTT. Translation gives CASSLGDRSYTGELFF. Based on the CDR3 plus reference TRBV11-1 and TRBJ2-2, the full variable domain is EAEVAQSPRYKITEKSQAVAFWCDPISGHATLYWYRQILGQGPELLVQFQDESVVDDSQLPKDRFSAERLKGVDSTLKIQPAELGDSAMYLCASSLGDRSYTGELFFGEGSRLTVL.

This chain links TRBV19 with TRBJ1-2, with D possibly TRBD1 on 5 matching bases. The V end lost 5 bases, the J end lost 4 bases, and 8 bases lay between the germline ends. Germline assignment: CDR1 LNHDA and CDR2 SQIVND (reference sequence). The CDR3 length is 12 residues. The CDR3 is CASSRQGYGYTF. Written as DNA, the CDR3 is TGTGCCAGTAGTCGGCAGGGCTATGGCTACACCTTC.

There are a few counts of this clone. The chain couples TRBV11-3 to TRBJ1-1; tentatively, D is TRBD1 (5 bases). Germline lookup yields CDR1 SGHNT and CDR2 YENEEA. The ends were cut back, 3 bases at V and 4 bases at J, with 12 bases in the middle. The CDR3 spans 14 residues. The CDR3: CASSLEVGTTEAFF. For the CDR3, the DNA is TGTGCCAGCAGCTTGGAAGTTGGGACCACTGAAGCTTTCTTT.